A selection of T cell receptor beta chains follows, all from one sample in a study of human T cells and chemical hapten exposure. TCRdb analysed the RACE reads with MiXCR anew, one entry per CDR3 protein. Counted here are 87,000 or so distinct CDR3 sequences, roughly 8.8% occurring once; the ten biggest clones make up around 3.6%. This sample comprised whole blood, obtained in connection with sensitization to the hapten diphenylcyclopropenone (DPC). The receptor set was obtained from a woman aged 40 to 50 with alopecia areata. Some clones in this sample may be carry-over from other donors' samples. Each CDR3 is given with its conserved first and last residue. The order of the fields is V gene, J gene, D gene, clone size, CDR3 DNA, CDR3 protein. D genes are given only for firm matches. A row's size may be missing; if present it is once, few, many or a size class.

TRBV7-2,TRBJ2-2,-,many,TGTGCCAGCAGCCCCTCGCAACCTTCAACCGGGGAGCTGTTTTTT,CASSPSQPSTGELFF
TRBV12-3/TRBV12-4,TRBJ1-1,-,many,TGTGCCAGCAGTCACCTCAGACGGACCATGAACACTGAAGCTTTCTTT,CASSHLRRTMNTEAFF
TRBV20-1,TRBJ1-4,-,many,TGCAGTGCTAGATACCTACAGGAATACCATTTT,CSARYLQEYHF
TRBV7-3,TRBJ2-5,-,many,TGTGCCAGCAGCCCAAGTGGGAGTCGGGAGACCCAGTACTTC,CASSPSGSRETQYF
TRBV14,TRBJ1-1,-,many,TGTGCCAGCAGCCAGGAACAGAGGTCTGAAGCTTTCTTT,CASSQEQRSEAFF
TRBV6-5,TRBJ1-1,-,many,TGTGCCAGCAGTCGGGGGTTGGTGGGCACTGAAGCTTTCTTT,CASSRGLVGTEAFF
TRBV6-2/TRBV6-3,TRBJ1-1,TRBD1,few,TGTGCCAGCACTACCAGGGGGTTGGACACTGAAGCTTTCTTT,CASTTRGLDTEAFF
TRBV28,TRBJ2-7,-,many,TGTGCCAGCAGTCCGAGCAACAGGTTCGGTGAGCAGTACTTC,CASSPSNRFGEQYF
TRBV6-6,TRBJ1-1,-,many,TGTGCCAGCTTTCGGGCGATGAACACTGAAGCTTTCTTT,CASFRAMNTEAFF
TRBV3-1,TRBJ2-7,TRBD1,-,TGTGCCAGCAGCCAAGGGGGGACAGCCCCCTACGAGCAGTACTTC,CASSQGGTAPYEQYF
TRBV12-3/TRBV12-4,TRBJ2-5,TRBD1,many,TGTGCCAGCAGTTTAGGATTCGCCGGGACAGGGCCAGGAGAGACCCAGTACTTC,CASSLGFAGTGPGETQYF
TRBV10-1,TRBJ2-3,-,-,TGCGCCAGCAGTGAGGGGGCCCTCACAGATACGCAGTATTTT,CASSEGALTDTQYF
TRBV6-5,TRBJ2-5,-,-,TGTGCCAGCAGTGAAACCAGCGGCCAAGAGACCCAGTACTTC,CASSETSGQETQYF
TRBV20-1,TRBJ1-5,-,-,TGCAGTGCTAGAGATCGTGGGAGACAGGCGAGCAATCAGCCCCAGCATTTT,CSARDRGRQASNQPQHF
TRBV5-1,TRBJ2-2,-,few,TGCGCCAGCAGCGAGCCCACCGGGGAGCTGTTTTTT,CASSEPTGELFF
TRBV29-1,TRBJ2-2,TRBD1,many,TGCAGCGGTGGGACAGGGGAAGTGAACGGGGAGCTGTTTTTT,CSGGTGEVNGELFF
TRBV7-2,TRBJ2-3,-,many,TGTGCCAGCAGTTCCCCCGGCGGAACAGATACGCAGTATTTT,CASSSPGGTDTQYF
TRBV28,TRBJ1-2,-,-,TGTGCCAGCAGTTCACCGACCGGGACCGACGGAGGTAGCTACACCTTC,CASSSPTGTDGGSYTF
TRBV7-2,TRBJ2-1,TRBD2,-,TGTGCCAGCAGCTCAAGCGGGGGGACCTACAATGAGCAGTTCTTC,CASSSSGGTYNEQFF
TRBV9,TRBJ2-1,-,many,TGTGCCAGCACCCGGGCGGGGGCCTCCTACAATGAGCAGTTCTTC,CASTRAGASYNEQFF
TRBV19,TRBJ2-1,-,many,TGTGCCACTAAAACGGCGGACAGCTCCTACAATGAGCAGTTCTTC,CATKTADSSYNEQFF
TRBV12-5,TRBJ1-1,-,few,TGTGCTAGTGGTTCTCCGGTCCACAGCACTGAAGCTTTCTTT,CASGSPVHSTEAFF
TRBV18,TRBJ2-3,-,few,TGTGCCAGCTCACCAGCCCACAGGGATTCCACAACAGATACGCAGTATTTT,CASSPAHRDSTTDTQYF
TRBV7-2,TRBJ1-4,-,many,TGTGCCAGCAGGCCCCGACAGACTCATGAAAAACTGTTTTTT,CASRPRQTHEKLFF
TRBV20-1,TRBJ1-1,-,many,TGCAGTGCAAAGCAGTCAGTGAACACTGAAGCTTTCTTT,CSAKQSVNTEAFF
TRBV6-4,TRBJ1-4,-,few,TGTGCCAGACCACAGGCTGAAAAACTGTTTTTT,CARPQAEKLFF
TRBV6-1,TRBJ2-3,-,many,TGTGCCAGCAGCCGCGTGCTACCCACAGATACGCAGTATTTT,CASSRVLPTDTQYF
TRBV29-1,TRBJ2-4,-,-,TGCAGCGTTTGCGAGGGTTCGGCCAAAAACATTCAGTACTTC,CSVCEGSAKNIQYF
TRBV12-3/TRBV12-4,TRBJ2-1,-,-,TGTGCCAGCAGCCTCGAAAATGAGCAGTTCTTC,CASSLENEQFF
TRBV6-6,TRBJ1-4,-,-,TGTGCCAGCAGTTACTCGCGGGGGTTGGATGAAAAACTGTTTTTT,CASSYSRGLDEKLFF